The sequence of this T cell receptor (beta chain) was determined in a study of T cell repertoires in cytomegalovirus infection. The wider study: CMV infection and matching HLA type were both indicated by public TCR beta signatures. The study's findings and limits: The response measured ex vivo was dominated by TCR beta clonotypes (HLA-C-restricted and CMV-specific). Summed frequency of public TCR beta families distinguished CMV carriers with the relevant HLA.

TCRdb passed the reads through MiXCR, listing each CDR3 protein once. The sample has about 830,000 distinct CDR3 sequences, about 31% seen once; the top ten hold under 15%. This clonotype was found a few times. Its antigen is unknown. V was pared by 7 bases and J by 4 bases, with 8 bases between. CDR3 length: 13 residues. Germline V lookup: CDR1 LNHNV, CDR2 YYDKDF (reference sequence). The gene calls are TRBV15 and TRBJ1-6; no firm D call. The receptor was isolated from a human donor in good health (CMV status not recorded). Some clones in this sample may be carry-over from other donors' samples. Sequenced here: cultured CD8+ T cells from PBMCs, sampled from culture after CMV antigen stimulation. The CDR3 nucleotides are TGTGCCACCACGTGGGAGTATAATTCACCCCTCCACTTT. It yields the protein CATTWEYNSPLHF.